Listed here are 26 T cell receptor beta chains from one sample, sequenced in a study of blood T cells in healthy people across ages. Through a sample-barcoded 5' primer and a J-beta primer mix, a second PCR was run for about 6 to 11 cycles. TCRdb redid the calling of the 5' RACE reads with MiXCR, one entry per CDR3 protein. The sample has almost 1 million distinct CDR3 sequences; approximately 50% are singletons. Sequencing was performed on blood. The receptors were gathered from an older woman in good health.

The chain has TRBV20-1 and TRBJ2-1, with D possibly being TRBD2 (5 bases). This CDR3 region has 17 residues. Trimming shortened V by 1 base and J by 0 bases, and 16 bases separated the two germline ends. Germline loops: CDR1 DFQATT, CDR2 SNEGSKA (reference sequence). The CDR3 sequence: CSARGGSTIFSYNEQFF. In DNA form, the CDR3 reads TGCAGTGCTAGAGGAGGGAGTACAATATTCTCCTACAATGAGCAGTTCTTC.

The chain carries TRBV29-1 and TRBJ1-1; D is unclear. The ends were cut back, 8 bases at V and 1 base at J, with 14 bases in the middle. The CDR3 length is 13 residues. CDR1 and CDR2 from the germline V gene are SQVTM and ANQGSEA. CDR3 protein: CSQFDTSNTEAFF. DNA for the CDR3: TGCAGCCAATTCGACACCTCGAACACTGAAGCTTTCTTT.

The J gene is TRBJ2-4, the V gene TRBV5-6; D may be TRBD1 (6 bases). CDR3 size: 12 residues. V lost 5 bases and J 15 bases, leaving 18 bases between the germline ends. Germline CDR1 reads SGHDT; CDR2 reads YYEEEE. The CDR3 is CASSAVGGPRYF. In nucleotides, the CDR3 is TGTGCCAGCAGTGCCGTAGGGGGTCCACGGTACTTC. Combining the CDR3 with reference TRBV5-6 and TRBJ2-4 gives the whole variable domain DAGVTQSPTHLIKTRGQQVTLRCSPKSGHDTVSWYQQALGQGPQFIFQYYEEEERQRGNFPDRFSGHQFPNYSSELNVNALLLGDSALYLCASSAVGGPRYFGAGTRLSVL.

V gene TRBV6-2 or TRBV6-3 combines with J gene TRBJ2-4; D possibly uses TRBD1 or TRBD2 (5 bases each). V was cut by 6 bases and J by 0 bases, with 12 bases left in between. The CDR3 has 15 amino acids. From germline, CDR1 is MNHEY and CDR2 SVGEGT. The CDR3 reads CASRTGGLAKNIQYF. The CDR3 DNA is TGTGCCAGCAGAACAGGTGGACTAGCCAAAAACATTCAGTACTTC.

DNA for the CDR3: TGCGCCAGCAGCTTGGCCCCCGGACCCTACGAGCAGTACTTC. This codes for CASSLAPGPYEQYF. The chain has TRBV5-1 and TRBJ2-7; no clear D. Germline lookup yields CDR1 SGHRS and CDR2 YFSETQ. Trimming removed 0 bases at V and 2 bases at J, with 9 bases between. The CDR3 is 14 amino acids.

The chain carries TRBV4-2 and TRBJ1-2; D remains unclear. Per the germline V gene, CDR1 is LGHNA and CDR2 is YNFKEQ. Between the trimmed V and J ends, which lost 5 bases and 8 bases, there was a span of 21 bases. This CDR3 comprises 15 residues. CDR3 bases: TGTGCCAGCAGCACTCGCGGAGCAGACCACCGGGGCTACACCTTC. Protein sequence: CASSTRGADHRGYTF.

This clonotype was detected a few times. The CDR3 region is CASSLDAVYEQYF. As DNA, the CDR3 is TGTGCCAGCAGCTTAGACGCAGTTTACGAGCAGTACTTC. The chain has TRBV7-9 and TRBJ2-7; D uncertain. The V gene's germline CDR1 is SEHNR and CDR2 FQNEAQ (reference sequence). The CDR3 contains 13 residues. V was trimmed by 1 base and J by 4 bases, leaving 8 bases between them. Combining the CDR3 with reference TRBV7-9 and TRBJ2-7 gives the whole variable domain DTGVSQNPRHKITKRGQNVTFRCDPISEHNRLYWYRQTLGQGPEFLTYFQNEAQLEKSRLLSDRFSAERPKGSFSTLEIQRTEQGDSAMYLCASSLDAVYEQYFGPGTRLTVT.

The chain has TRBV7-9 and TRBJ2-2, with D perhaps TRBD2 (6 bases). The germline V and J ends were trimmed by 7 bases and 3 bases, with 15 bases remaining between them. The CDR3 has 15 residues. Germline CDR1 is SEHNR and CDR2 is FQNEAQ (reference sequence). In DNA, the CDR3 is TGTGCCAGCACTCTCGGGAGCAGCGACACCGGGGAGCTGTTTTTT. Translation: CASTLGSSDTGELFF.

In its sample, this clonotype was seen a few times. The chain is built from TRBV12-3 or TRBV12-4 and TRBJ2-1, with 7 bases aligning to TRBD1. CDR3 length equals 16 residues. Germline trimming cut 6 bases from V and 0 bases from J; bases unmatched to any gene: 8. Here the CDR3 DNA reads TGTGCCAGCAGCCAAACAGGGGTCGTCTCCTACAATGAGCAGTTCTTC. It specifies CASSQTGVVSYNEQFF.

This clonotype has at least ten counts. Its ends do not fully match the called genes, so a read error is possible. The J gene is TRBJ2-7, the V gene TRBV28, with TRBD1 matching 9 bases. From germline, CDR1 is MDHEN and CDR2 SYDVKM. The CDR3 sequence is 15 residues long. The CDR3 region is CASSLPGQGRYEQYF. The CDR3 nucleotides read TGCGCCAGCAGCCTTCCGGGACAGGGCCGTTACGAGCAGTACTTC. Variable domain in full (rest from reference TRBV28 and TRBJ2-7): DVKVTQSSRYLVKRTGEKVFLECVQDMDHENMFWYRQDPGLGLRLIYFSYDVKMKEKGDIPEGYSVSREKKERFSLILESASTNQTSMYLCASSLPGQGRYEQYFGPGTRLTVT.

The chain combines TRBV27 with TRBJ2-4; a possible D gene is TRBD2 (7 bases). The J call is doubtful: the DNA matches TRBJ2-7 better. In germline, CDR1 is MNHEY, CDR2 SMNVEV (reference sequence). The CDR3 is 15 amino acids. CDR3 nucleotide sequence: TGTGCCAGCAGTTTCTTCGGGGGGCCCAAGGACGAGCAGTACTTC. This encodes CASSFFGGPKDEQYF.

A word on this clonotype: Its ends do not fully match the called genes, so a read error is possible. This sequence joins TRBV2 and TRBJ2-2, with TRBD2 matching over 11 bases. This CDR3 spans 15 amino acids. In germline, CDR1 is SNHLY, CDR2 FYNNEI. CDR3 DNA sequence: TGTGCCAGCAATCCGACTAGCGGGATTACCGGGGAACTGTTTTTT. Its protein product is CASNPTSGITGELFF.

In DNA form, the CDR3 reads TGCGCCAGCAGCTTTGAGGGAGTGGCTTATGAGCAGTTCTTC. This encodes CASSFEGVAYEQFF. The gene calls are TRBV4-1 and TRBJ2-1; D possibly corresponds to TRBD2 (5 bases). CDR3 length: 14 amino acids. The germline V and J ends were trimmed by 5 bases and 8 bases, with 16 bases remaining between them. CDR1 is MGHRA and CDR2 is YSYEKL in the germline V gene.

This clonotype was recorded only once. CDR3 amino acids: CAISEEHASGANVLTF. The CDR3 DNA is TGTGCCATCAGTGAGGAACACGCCTCTGGGGCCAACGTCCTGACTTTC. The chain employs TRBV10-3 and TRBJ2-6; D not certain. This CDR3 is built from 16 residues. V lost 2 bases and J lost 0, with 8 bases in between. The germline gives CDR1 ENHRY, CDR2 SYGVKD.

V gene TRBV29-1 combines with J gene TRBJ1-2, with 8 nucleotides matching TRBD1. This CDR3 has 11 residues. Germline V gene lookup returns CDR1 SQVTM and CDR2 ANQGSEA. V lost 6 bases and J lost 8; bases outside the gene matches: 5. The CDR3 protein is CSVGQAWGYTF. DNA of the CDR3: TGCAGCGTGGGACAGGCCTGGGGCTACACCTTC.

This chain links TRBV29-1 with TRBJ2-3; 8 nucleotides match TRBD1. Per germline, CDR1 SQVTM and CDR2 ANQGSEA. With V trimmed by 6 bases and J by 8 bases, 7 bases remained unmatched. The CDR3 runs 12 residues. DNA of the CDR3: TGCAGCGTAAGGACAGGGAGACTTACGCAGTATTTT. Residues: CSVRTGRLTQYF.

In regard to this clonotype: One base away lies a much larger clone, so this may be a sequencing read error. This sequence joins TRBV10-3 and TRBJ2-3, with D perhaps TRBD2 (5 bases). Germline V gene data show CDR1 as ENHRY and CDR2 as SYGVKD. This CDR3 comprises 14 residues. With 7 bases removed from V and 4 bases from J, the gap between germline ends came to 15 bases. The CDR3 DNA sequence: TGTGCCATCACATCAGCGGTTGACGCAGATACGCAGTATTTT. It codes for CAITSAVDADTQYF.

The CDR3 is CASFYEKLFF. The CDR3 DNA reads as TGTGCCAGCTTTTATGAAAAACTGTTTTTT. The rearrangement uses TRBV6-1 and TRBJ1-4; D uncertain. There are 10 residues in the CDR3. The germline V gene encodes CDR1 MNHNS and CDR2 SASEGT. Trimming shortened V by 8 bases and J by 6 bases, and 4 bases separated the two germline ends.

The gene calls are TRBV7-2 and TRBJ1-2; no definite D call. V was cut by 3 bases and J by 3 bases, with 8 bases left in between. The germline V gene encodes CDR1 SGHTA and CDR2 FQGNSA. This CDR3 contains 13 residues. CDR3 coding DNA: TGTGCCAGCAGCTTTTACAGAGACTATGGCTACACCTTC. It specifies CASSFYRDYGYTF.

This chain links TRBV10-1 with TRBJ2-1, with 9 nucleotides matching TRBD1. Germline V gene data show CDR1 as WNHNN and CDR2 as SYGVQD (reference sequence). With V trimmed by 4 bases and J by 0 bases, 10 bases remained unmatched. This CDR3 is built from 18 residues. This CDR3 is CASSGDRVRGGSYNEQFF. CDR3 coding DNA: TGCGCCAGCAGTGGGGACAGGGTTAGAGGGGGCTCCTACAATGAGCAGTTCTTC.

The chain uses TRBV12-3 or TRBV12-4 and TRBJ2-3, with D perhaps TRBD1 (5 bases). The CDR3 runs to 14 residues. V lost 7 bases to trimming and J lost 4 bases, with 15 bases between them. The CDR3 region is CASTRIKGSDTQYF. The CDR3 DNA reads TGTGCCAGCACGCGAATTAAGGGGTCAGATACGCAGTATTTT.

CDR3 in amino acids: CSVEDNRNTGELFF. The CDR3 coding sequence is TGCAGCGTTGAAGATAACCGGAACACCGGGGAGCTGTTTTTT. This chain links TRBV29-1 with TRBJ2-2, with D uncertain. V lost 0 bases to trimming and J lost 1 base, with 6 bases between them. The CDR3 consists of 14 residues. Germline loops: CDR1 SQVTM, CDR2 ANQGSEA.

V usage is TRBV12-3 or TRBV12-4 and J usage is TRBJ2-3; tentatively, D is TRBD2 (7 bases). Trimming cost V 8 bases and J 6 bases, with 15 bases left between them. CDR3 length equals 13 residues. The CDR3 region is CASGIGGPDTQYF. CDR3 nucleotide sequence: TGTGCCAGCGGGATCGGGGGGCCGGATACGCAGTATTTT.

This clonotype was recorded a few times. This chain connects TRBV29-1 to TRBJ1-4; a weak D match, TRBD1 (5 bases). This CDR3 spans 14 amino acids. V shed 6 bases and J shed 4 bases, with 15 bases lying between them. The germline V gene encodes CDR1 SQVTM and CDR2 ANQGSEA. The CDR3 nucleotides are TGCAGCGTGGGGACGGGGCGCGTTAATGAAAAACTGTTTTTT. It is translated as CSVGTGRVNEKLFF. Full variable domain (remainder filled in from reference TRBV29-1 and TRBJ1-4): SAVISQKPSRDICQRGTSLTIQCQVDSQVTMMFWYRQQPGQSLTLIATANQGSEATYESGFVIDKFPISRPNLTFSTLTVSNMSPEDSSIYLCSVGTGRVNEKLFFGSGTQLSVL.

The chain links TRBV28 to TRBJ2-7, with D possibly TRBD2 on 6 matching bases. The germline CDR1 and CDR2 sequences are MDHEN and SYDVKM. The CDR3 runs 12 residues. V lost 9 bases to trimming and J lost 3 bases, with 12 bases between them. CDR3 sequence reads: CARWDLVYEQYF. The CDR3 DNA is TGTGCCAGATGGGACTTAGTCTACGAGCAGTACTTC.

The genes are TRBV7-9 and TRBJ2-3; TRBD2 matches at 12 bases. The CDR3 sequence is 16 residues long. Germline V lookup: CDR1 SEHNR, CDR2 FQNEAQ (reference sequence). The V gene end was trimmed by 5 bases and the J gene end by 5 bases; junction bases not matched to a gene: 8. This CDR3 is CASSDGLAGSGDTQYF. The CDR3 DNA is TGTGCCAGCAGCGATGGACTAGCGGGAAGTGGAGATACGCAGTATTTT.